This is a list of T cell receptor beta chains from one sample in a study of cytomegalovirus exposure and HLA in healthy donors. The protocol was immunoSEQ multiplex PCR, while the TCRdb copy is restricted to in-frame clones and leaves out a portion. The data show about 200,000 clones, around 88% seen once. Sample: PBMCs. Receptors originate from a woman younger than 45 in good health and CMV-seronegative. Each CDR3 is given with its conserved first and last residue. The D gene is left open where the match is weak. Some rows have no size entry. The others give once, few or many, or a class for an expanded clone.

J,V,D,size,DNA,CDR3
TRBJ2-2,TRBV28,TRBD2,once,TGTGCCAGCAGCCCTACACCTTCCCAGCGGGGGGGCAGGAACACCGGGGAGCTGTTTTTT,CASSPTPSQRGGRNTGELFF
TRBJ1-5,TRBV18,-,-,TGTGCCAGCTCACCAGCACAGTCTAGCAATCAGCCCCAGCATTTT,CASSPAQSSNQPQHF
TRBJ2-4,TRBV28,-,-,TGTGCCACCGGGGGATCAGAAATTATAGCCAAAAACATTCAGTACTTC,CATGGSEIIAKNIQYF
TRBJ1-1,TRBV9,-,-,TGTGCCAGCAGCGCAGGGGACATGAAAGCTTTCTTT,CASSAGDMKAFF
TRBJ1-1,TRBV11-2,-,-,TGTGCCAGCAGCCTCTGGCAGAACACTGAAGCTTTCTTT,CASSLWQNTEAFF
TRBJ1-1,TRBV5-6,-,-,TGTGCCAGCAGTTCGACACGGCTAAAGACTGAAGCTTTCTTT,CASSSTRLKTEAFF
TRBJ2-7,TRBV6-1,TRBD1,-,TGTGCCAGCAGTGAGGGGACAGGGGGTTTCAACGAGCAGTACTTC,CASSEGTGGFNEQYF
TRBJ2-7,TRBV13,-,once,TGTGCCAGCAGCTTAGGGAGGAGCGACCTTCCCTACGAGCAGTACTTC,CASSLGRSDLPYEQYF
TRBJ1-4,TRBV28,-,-,TGTGCCAGCAGTTTGGGTCCAGGACTTGCAACTAATGAAAAACTGTTTTTT,CASSLGPGLATNEKLFF
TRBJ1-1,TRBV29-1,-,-,TGCAGCGTTGCGGGACAATTTAACACTGAAGCTTTCTTT,CSVAGQFNTEAFF
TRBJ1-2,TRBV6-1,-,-,TGTGCCAGCAGTGACCAACCCGGGGGGCGGTATGGCTACACCTTC,CASSDQPGGRYGYTF
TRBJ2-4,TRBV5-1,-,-,TGCGCCAGCAGCTTGGGACAGTCAAACATTCAGTACTTC,CASSLGQSNIQYF
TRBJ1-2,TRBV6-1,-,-,TGTGCCAGCAGATCCGAAGGGGGTAGAGGGGGCTACACCTTC,CASRSEGGRGGYTF
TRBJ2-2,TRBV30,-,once,TGTGCCTGGAGTGTCTGGGGGACATTTAACACCGGGGAGCTGTTTTTT,CAWSVWGTFNTGELFF
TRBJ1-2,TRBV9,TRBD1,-,TGTGCCAGCAGCGTAGGGACAGGGTATGGCTACACCTTC,CASSVGTGYGYTF
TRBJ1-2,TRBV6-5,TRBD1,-,TGTGCCAGCAGATCCTCCCGGGACAGGGTACAAGGCTACACCTTC,CASRSSRDRVQGYTF
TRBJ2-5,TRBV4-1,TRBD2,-,TGCGCCAGCAGCCAAGTCGGGCTAGCGGGCAAAGAGACCCAGTACTTC,CASSQVGLAGKETQYF
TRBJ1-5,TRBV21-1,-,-,TGTGCCAGCAGCAATCAGGCAGGAAATCAGCCCCAGCATTTT,CASSNQAGNQPQHF
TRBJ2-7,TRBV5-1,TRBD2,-,TGCGCCAGCAGCCTCCCAAGACCAACAGCGGGAATTTTCTCCTACGAGCAGTACTTC,CASSLPRPTAGIFSYEQYF
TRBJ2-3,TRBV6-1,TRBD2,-,TGTGCCAGCAGTGAAATTGGGGACTACTCAGGGGATACGCAGTATTTT,CASSEIGDYSGDTQYF
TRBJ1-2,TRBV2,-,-,TGTGCCAGCAGTGAAGCTCCCGGGACACCTCCACCAACCTTC,CASSEAPGTPPPTF
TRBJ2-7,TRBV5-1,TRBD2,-,TGCGCCAGCAGCTTGTCTAGCGGGAACCAATACGAGCAGTACTTC,CASSLSSGNQYEQYF
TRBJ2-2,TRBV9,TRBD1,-,TGTGCCAGCAGCTTACGCCAGGGGGCGCAGTCCACCGGGGAGCTGTTTTTT,CASSLRQGAQSTGELFF
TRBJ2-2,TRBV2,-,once,TGTGCCAGCAGCCCGACCAGGGCGGGGTCGAACACCGGGGAGCTGTTTTTT,CASSPTRAGSNTGELFF
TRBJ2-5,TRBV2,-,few,TGTGCCAGCAGAGACTCCTACGGGACCCAGTACTTC,CASRDSYGTQYF
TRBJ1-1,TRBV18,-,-,TGTGCCAGCTCACTACAGGGCCGGCTTGAAGCTTTCTTT,CASSLQGRLEAFF
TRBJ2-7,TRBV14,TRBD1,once,TGTGCCAGCAGCCAAGCACAGGGGGCGGTCGAGCAGTACTTC,CASSQAQGAVEQYF
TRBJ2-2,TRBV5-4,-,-,TGTGCCAGCAGCCTGGGACACCCGAACACCGGGGAGCTGTTTTTT,CASSLGHPNTGELFF
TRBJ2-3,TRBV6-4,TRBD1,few,TGTGCCAGCAGTGCAGGGGGCGCCGCTAGTACGCAGTATTTT,CASSAGGAASTQYF